This TCR beta chain came from a study of T cell repertoires in cytomegalovirus infection. Overall study context: Shared public TCR beta signatures pointed to both CMV infection and a matching HLA type.

The CDR3 covers 16 residues. V dropped 5 bases and J dropped 4 bases, with 20 bases sitting between them. TCRdb reprocessed the reads with MiXCR, giving one entry per CDR3 protein. The repertoire holds around 900,000 distinct CDR3 sequences, 30% to 40% seen once, with 10% to 15% in the top ten. At least ten counts were recorded for this clonotype. As yet, its antigen is unknown. Study results and limitations: Cumulated frequencies of public TCR beta families served to identify carriers of CMV plus the relevant HLA. HLA-C-restricted TCR beta clonotypes specific for CMV led the ex vivo response.

The chain links TRBV12-3 or TRBV12-4 to TRBJ1-2; a possible D gene is TRBD1 (6 bases). The sample here was cultured CD8+ T cells from PBMCs, taken from culture after CMV antigen stimulation. This receptor was identified in a human donor in good health (CMV status not recorded). Some clones in this sample may be carry-over from other donors' samples. CDR3 in DNA: TGTGCCAGCAGTCCCGGGGGGGGGCCGATTCCCTATGGCTACACCTTC. Amino acid sequence: CASSPGGGPIPYGYTF.